This TCR beta chain was captured in a study of memory CD4+ T cells and cytomegalovirus serostatus. General observations from the study: Median bootstrapped AUC for CMV status was approximately 0.96 originally, about 0.9 US-trained.

This clone was recorded a few times. As yet, its antigen is unknown. The sort gate was single viable CD3+CD4+CD8-CD45RO+ cells for memory CD4+ T cells. The V gene's germline CDR1 is MNHEY and CDR2 SMNVEV (reference sequence). J lost 0 bases, V lost 5 bases, and 3 bases had no gene match. The CDR3 totals 15 residues. Method: immunoSEQ multiplex PCR; TCRdb's copy keeps in-frame clones and lacks some. The repertoire holds 50,000 to 60,000 clones, with 70% to 85% as singletons. The chain employs TRBV27 and TRBJ2-1, with 8 bases matching TRBD1. The TCR was taken from an adult in good health and CMV-seronegative. Sequenced sample: memory CD4+ T cells from blood. CDR3 sequence reads: CASSGQGASYNEQFF. The CDR3 DNA reads as TGTGCCAGCAGTGGCCAGGGGGCCTCCTACAATGAGCAGTTCTTC.